Listed below are T cell receptor beta chains from one sample, sequenced in a study of T cells in Graves' hyperthyroidism and ophthalmopathy. MiXCR, applied by TCRdb to the multiplex PCR reads, yields one record per CDR3 protein. Of over 700,000 distinct CDR3 sequences in the sample, roughly a third were seen once. The sample comprised blood. These receptors came from a woman aged 40 to 50 with Graves' hyperthyroidism. The CDR3 runs from the conserved cysteine through the conserved F or W. The order of the fields is D gene, clone size, V gene, J gene, CDR3 protein, CDR3 DNA. A D gene is named only where the DNA matches it firmly. Some rows have no size entry. The others give once, few or many, or a class for an expanded clone.

D gene: TRBD1; clone size: few; V gene: TRBV5-4; J gene: TRBJ1-2; CDR3 protein: CASSSTGGSVSGYTF; CDR3 DNA: TGTGCCAGCAGCTCTACAGGGGGCAGTGTCTCTGGCTACACCTTC
D gene: .; clone size: .; V gene: TRBV4-1; J gene: TRBJ2-7; CDR3 protein: CASSQTLSGDEQYF; CDR3 DNA: TGCGCCAGCAGCCAAACATTGTCAGGGGACGAGCAGTACTTC
D gene: .; clone size: few; V gene: TRBV10-3; J gene: TRBJ1-5; CDR3 protein: CATKMGNQPQHF; CDR3 DNA: TGTGCCACCAAAATGGGGAACCAGCCCCAGCATTTT
D gene: TRBD1; clone size: many; V gene: TRBV10-3; J gene: TRBJ2-7; CDR3 protein: CAISERDSSYEQYF; CDR3 DNA: TGTGCCATCAGTGAACGGGACAGCTCCTACGAGCAGTACTTC
D gene: .; clone size: many; V gene: TRBV10-3; J gene: TRBJ2-7; CDR3 protein: CAISESGRNYEQYF; CDR3 DNA: TGTGCCATCAGTGAGTCGGGACGCAACTACGAGCAGTACTTC
D gene: .; clone size: few; V gene: TRBV6-5; J gene: TRBJ2-7; CDR3 protein: CASGPGTPLWYEQYF; CDR3 DNA: TGTGCCAGCGGACCGGGAACCCCATTATGGTACGAGCAGTACTTC
D gene: .; clone size: few; V gene: TRBV10-3; J gene: TRBJ1-1; CDR3 protein: CASSAPRDTTEAFF; CDR3 DNA: TGTGCCAGCAGTGCTCCCCGGGACACCACTGAAGCTTTCTTT
D gene: TRBD1; clone size: many; V gene: TRBV7-6; J gene: TRBJ1-6; CDR3 protein: CASSPGQGLNYNSPLHF; CDR3 DNA: TGTGCCAGCAGCCCGGGACAGGGCTTAAACTATAATTCACCCCTCCACTTT
D gene: .; clone size: many; V gene: TRBV12-3/TRBV12-4; J gene: TRBJ1-1; CDR3 protein: CASSARVMGTEAFF; CDR3 DNA: TGTGCCAGCAGTGCCAGGGTAATGGGGACTGAAGCTTTCTTT
D gene: .; clone size: many; V gene: TRBV2; J gene: TRBJ1-1; CDR3 protein: CASSEARGLNTEAFF; CDR3 DNA: TGTGCCAGCAGTGAAGCAAGGGGGTTAAACACTGAAGCTTTCTTT
D gene: TRBD1; clone size: .; V gene: TRBV7-2; J gene: TRBJ1-1; CDR3 protein: CASSGTGVETEAFF; CDR3 DNA: TGTGCCAGCAGCGGAACAGGGGTTGAGACTGAAGCTTTCTTT
D gene: TRBD1; clone size: few; V gene: TRBV12-3/TRBV12-4; J gene: TRBJ1-5; CDR3 protein: CASRDTGGGQPQHF; CDR3 DNA: TGTGCCAGCAGGGATACAGGGGGAGGTCAGCCCCAGCATTTT
D gene: .; clone size: .; V gene: TRBV11-1; J gene: TRBJ2-7; CDR3 protein: CASSLGAGRYEQYF; CDR3 DNA: TGTGCCAGCAGCTTAGGAGCAGGGCGCTACGAGCAGTACTTC
D gene: .; clone size: few; V gene: TRBV15; J gene: TRBJ1-1; CDR3 protein: CATSRDRTVLEAFF; CDR3 DNA: TGTGCCACCAGCAGAGATCGGACAGTACTTGAAGCTTTCTTT
D gene: .; clone size: many; V gene: TRBV19; J gene: TRBJ1-2; CDR3 protein: CASSEASTFRGYTF; CDR3 DNA: TGTGCCAGTAGTGAGGCCTCGACCTTTCGGGGCTACACCTTC
D gene: .; clone size: .; V gene: TRBV9; J gene: TRBJ2-7; CDR3 protein: CASSAEPPGHPSSSYEQYF; CDR3 DNA: TGTGCCAGCAGCGCGGAACCTCCGGGACACCCATCAAGTTCCTACGAGCAGTACTTC
D gene: .; clone size: .; V gene: TRBV24-1; J gene: TRBJ2-1; CDR3 protein: CATSDSRTPLSGEQFF; CDR3 DNA: TGTGCCACCAGTGATTCCCGGACACCCCTATCGGGTGAGCAGTTCTTC
D gene: .; clone size: .; V gene: TRBV10-3; J gene: TRBJ1-5; CDR3 protein: CAISEGRENQPQHF; CDR3 DNA: TGTGCCATCAGTGAGGGCAGGGAAAATCAGCCCCAGCATTTT
D gene: TRBD1; clone size: .; V gene: TRBV29-1; J gene: TRBJ1-1; CDR3 protein: CSVLGGLFRGAFF; CDR3 DNA: TGCAGCGTTTTAGGGGGCTTATTTAGGGGTGCTTTCTTT
D gene: .; clone size: few; V gene: TRBV4-2; J gene: TRBJ2-5; CDR3 protein: CASSQDWGMETQYF; CDR3 DNA: TGTGCCAGCAGCCAAGATTGGGGGATGGAGACCCAGTACTTC
D gene: .; clone size: .; V gene: TRBV7-9; J gene: TRBJ1-2; CDR3 protein: CASSLGASICGYTF; CDR3 DNA: TGTGCCAGCAGCTTAGGTGCCAGCATATGTGGCTACACCTTC
D gene: .; clone size: .; V gene: TRBV28; J gene: TRBJ1-2; CDR3 protein: CASSFQEYGYTF; CDR3 DNA: TGTGCCAGCAGTTTTCAGGAATACGGCTACACCTTC
D gene: .; clone size: .; V gene: TRBV19; J gene: TRBJ1-4; CDR3 protein: CASRAGTRRVEKLFF; CDR3 DNA: TGTGCCAGTAGGGCCGGGACCCGGAGGGTCGAAAAACTGTTTTTT
D gene: .; clone size: many; V gene: TRBV6-6; J gene: TRBJ2-6; CDR3 protein: CASSYPRSGANVLTF; CDR3 DNA: TGTGCCAGCAGTTACCCTAGATCTGGGGCCAACGTCCTGACTTTC
D gene: .; clone size: many; V gene: TRBV25-1; J gene: TRBJ1-1; CDR3 protein: CASSDQGGGEAFF; CDR3 DNA: TGTGCCAGCAGTGACCAGGGTGGGGGGGAAGCTTTCTTT
D gene: TRBD1; clone size: few; V gene: TRBV6-6; J gene: TRBJ2-7; CDR3 protein: CASSYEGQGVYEQYF; CDR3 DNA: TGTGCCAGCAGTTACGAAGGACAGGGGGTCTACGAGCAGTACTTC
D gene: TRBD1; clone size: many; V gene: TRBV10-3; J gene: TRBJ2-2; CDR3 protein: CASLQGALGELFF; CDR3 DNA: TGTGCCAGCCTCCAGGGGGCCCTCGGGGAGCTGTTTTTT
D gene: .; clone size: .; V gene: TRBV19; J gene: TRBJ2-5; CDR3 protein: CASSYRVEQETQYF; CDR3 DNA: TGTGCCAGTAGTTACCGGGTAGAGCAAGAGACCCAGTACTTC
D gene: .; clone size: .; V gene: TRBV7-8; J gene: TRBJ1-2; CDR3 protein: CASSYSWGNYGYTF; CDR3 DNA: TGTGCCAGCAGTTACTCCTGGGGTAACTATGGCTACACCTTC
D gene: TRBD1; clone size: .; V gene: TRBV5-1; J gene: TRBJ2-7; CDR3 protein: CASSFGQGAFGEQYF; CDR3 DNA: TGCGCCAGCAGCTTCGGACAGGGGGCATTTGGCGAGCAGTACTTC
D gene: TRBD2; clone size: .; V gene: TRBV7-2; J gene: TRBJ2-5; CDR3 protein: CASSYGLAGSGETQYF; CDR3 DNA: TGTGCCAGCAGTTATGGACTAGCGGGGAGCGGGGAGACCCAGTACTTC
D gene: .; clone size: few; V gene: TRBV7-3; J gene: TRBJ1-5; CDR3 protein: CASSLKGGGNQPQHF; CDR3 DNA: TGTGCCAGCAGCTTAAAAGGAGGTGGCAATCAGCCCCAGCATTTT
D gene: .; clone size: .; V gene: TRBV19; J gene: TRBJ1-1; CDR3 protein: CASKNPGQNTEAFF; CDR3 DNA: TGTGCCAGTAAAAACCCTGGACAGAACACTGAAGCTTTCTTT
D gene: .; clone size: .; V gene: TRBV5-1; J gene: TRBJ2-7; CDR3 protein: CASSQQLRGKGLEQYF; CDR3 DNA: TGCGCCAGCAGCCAGCAACTCAGGGGAAAAGGCCTCGAGCAGTACTTC
D gene: .; clone size: .; V gene: TRBV29-1; J gene: TRBJ2-2; CDR3 protein: CSPTVGRTGELFF; CDR3 DNA: TGCAGCCCGACCGTCGGGCGCACCGGGGAGCTGTTTTTT
D gene: TRBD1; clone size: .; V gene: TRBV10-3; J gene: TRBJ1-2; CDR3 protein: CASSYLGQGDGYTF; CDR3 DNA: TGTGCCAGCAGTTACCTTGGACAGGGAGATGGCTACACCTTC
D gene: .; clone size: .; V gene: TRBV20-1; J gene: TRBJ1-2; CDR3 protein: CSASSGGGSGYTF; CDR3 DNA: TGCAGTGCTAGTTCCGGGGGAGGCTCGGGCTACACCTTC
D gene: .; clone size: few; V gene: TRBV12-3/TRBV12-4; J gene: TRBJ1-5; CDR3 protein: CASTSAGARSNQPQHF; CDR3 DNA: TGTGCCAGCACTTCCGCCGGGGCGCGAAGCAATCAGCCCCAGCATTTT
D gene: TRBD1; clone size: few; V gene: TRBV25-1; J gene: TRBJ1-3; CDR3 protein: CASSPLRTGAGNTIYF; CDR3 DNA: TGTGCCAGCAGCCCACTACGGACAGGGGCCGGAAACACCATATATTTT
D gene: .; clone size: .; V gene: TRBV3-1; J gene: TRBJ1-2; CDR3 protein: CASSHADSKRSGYTF; CDR3 DNA: TGTGCCAGCAGCCATGCGGACTCAAAAAGGAGTGGCTACACCTTC
D gene: .; clone size: .; V gene: TRBV9; J gene: TRBJ1-1; CDR3 protein: CASSATPGQSEAFF; CDR3 DNA: TGTGCCAGCAGCGCCACACCCGGACAGTCAGAAGCTTTCTTT
D gene: TRBD1; clone size: few; V gene: TRBV6-2/TRBV6-3; J gene: TRBJ1-1; CDR3 protein: CASSWDSRTEAFF; CDR3 DNA: TGTGCCAGCAGCTGGGACAGTAGGACTGAAGCTTTCTTT
D gene: .; clone size: few; V gene: TRBV19; J gene: TRBJ1-2; CDR3 protein: CASSPRSRGANYGYTF; CDR3 DNA: TGTGCCAGCTCACCACGTAGCCGGGGAGCTAACTATGGCTACACCTTC
D gene: .; clone size: many; V gene: TRBV7-6; J gene: TRBJ1-6; CDR3 protein: CASSSQGSYNSPLHF; CDR3 DNA: TGTGCCAGCAGCTCCCAGGGGTCCTATAATTCACCCCTCCACTTT
D gene: TRBD1; clone size: .; V gene: TRBV20-1; J gene: TRBJ1-1; CDR3 protein: CSALDPGTGVNTEAFF; CDR3 DNA: TGCAGTGCTCTAGACCCCGGGACAGGGGTGAACACTGAAGCTTTCTTT
D gene: .; clone size: many; V gene: TRBV10-3; J gene: TRBJ1-5; CDR3 protein: CAISERHPSNQPQHF; CDR3 DNA: TGTGCCATCAGTGAACGTCACCCCAGCAATCAGCCCCAGCATTTT
D gene: .; clone size: .; V gene: TRBV4-3; J gene: TRBJ2-7; CDR3 protein: CASSQDTRGAEQYF; CDR3 DNA: TGCGCCAGCAGCCAAGATACTAGGGGAGCCGAGCAGTACTTC
D gene: .; clone size: .; V gene: TRBV20-1; J gene: TRBJ1-5; CDR3 protein: CSAMGQQPQHF; CDR3 DNA: TGCAGTGCTATGGGGCAGCAGCCCCAGCATTTT
D gene: .; clone size: .; V gene: TRBV6-5; J gene: TRBJ2-7; CDR3 protein: CASSADRQPYEQYF; CDR3 DNA: TGTGCCAGCAGTGCAGACAGGCAGCCCTACGAGCAGTACTTC
D gene: .; clone size: many; V gene: TRBV29-1; J gene: TRBJ2-5; CDR3 protein: CSVEMVVAVEETQYF; CDR3 DNA: TGCAGCGTTGAAATGGTAGTGGCGGTGGAAGAGACCCAGTACTTC
D gene: .; clone size: many; V gene: TRBV7-8; J gene: TRBJ1-1; CDR3 protein: CASSSLGKGAEAFF; CDR3 DNA: TGTGCCAGCAGCTCCCTGGGAAAGGGCGCTGAAGCTTTCTTT